These T cell receptor beta chains were read from a single sample in a study of shared clonotypes between healthy human individuals. Sequenced by immunoSEQ multiplex PCR; TCRdb stores in-frame clones only, minus some. Of approximately 720,000 clones in the sample, 72% are singletons; the top ten hold about 1.7%. The specimen was memory CD4+ T cells sorted from blood. The source is a woman in her 30s in good health. CDR3s include the opening cysteine and the closing phenylalanine or tryptophan. Each record gives: CDR3 DNA, CDR3 protein, clone size, D gene, V gene, J gene, CDR3 length. D genes are given only for firm matches. Clone size is stated in some rows and not others, as once, few, many or a class when expanded.

TGTGCCAGCAGTGAATCCAAGGGAACCTACGAGCAGTACTTC,CASSESKGTYEQYF,.,.,TRBV25-1,TRBJ2-7,14
TGTGCCAGCGAGCGGACAGGGGGAAGGTACGAGCAGTACTTC,CASERTGGRYEQYF,few,TRBD1,TRBV19,TRBJ2-7,14
TGTGCCAGTAGTGGAACAGGGGGAAGCTCCTACAATGAGCAGTTCTTC,CASSGTGGSSYNEQFF,.,TRBD1,TRBV19,TRBJ2-1,16
TGTGCCACCCGGACTAGCGGGAGCCTAAATGAGCAGTTCTTC,CATRTSGSLNEQFF,once,TRBD2,TRBV2,TRBJ2-1,14
TGCAGCGTACAGGGACTAGGGGAGACCCAGTACTTC,CSVQGLGETQYF,.,TRBD2,TRBV29-1,TRBJ2-5,12
TGCGCCAGCAGCTTGGAGGGATACGGCAATCAGCCCCAGCATTTT,CASSLEGYGNQPQHF,.,.,TRBV5-1,TRBJ1-5,15
TGTGCCAGCAGTTACAGGAGGGTGCGGGACACTGAAGCTTTCTTT,CASSYRRVRDTEAFF,.,.,TRBV6-5,TRBJ1-1,15
TGCGCCAGCAGCCAGCGGGGACCGCGCACCGGGGAGCTGTTTTTT,CASSQRGPRTGELFF,few,.,TRBV4-1,TRBJ2-2,15
TGCGCCAGCAGCCCCGGGACAGTTGACTCCTACAATGAGCAGTTCTTC,CASSPGTVDSYNEQFF,.,TRBD1,TRBV5-1,TRBJ2-1,16
TGTGCCAGCAGCCAAGACAGGGGGTATGCCGGGGAGCTGTTTTTT,CASSQDRGYAGELFF,few,TRBD1,TRBV4-2,TRBJ2-2,15
TGTGCCAGCAGCGATGACAGGGGGCAGGGTGGGACCCAGTACTTC,CASSDDRGQGGTQYF,once,TRBD1,TRBV11-2,TRBJ2-5,15
TGTGCCAGCCCACAGGAGAACAGTAGCAATCAGCCCCAGCATTTT,CASPQENSSNQPQHF,.,.,TRBV12-1,TRBJ1-5,15
TGTGCCAGCTCACCGGCGCGGTCGGGGTCGGGCTACACCTTC,CASSPARSGSGYTF,.,.,TRBV18,TRBJ1-2,14
TGTGCCAGCAGCTTAGTTGAAGGGTCTGGACAGACCCAGTACTTC,CASSLVEGSGQTQYF,.,.,TRBV7-8,TRBJ2-5,15
TGCGCCAGCAGCTTAGATTCGAGGGAGTCAGATACGCAGTATTTT,CASSLDSRESDTQYF,.,.,TRBV5-1,TRBJ2-3,15
TGTGCCAGCAGCCAATCGGGGTACTCTGGGGCCAACGTCCTGACTTTC,CASSQSGYSGANVLTF,.,.,TRBV16,TRBJ2-6,16
TGTGCCATCAGAAACGGTTCCCCAGATACGCAGTATTTT,CAIRNGSPDTQYF,.,.,TRBV21-1,TRBJ2-3,13